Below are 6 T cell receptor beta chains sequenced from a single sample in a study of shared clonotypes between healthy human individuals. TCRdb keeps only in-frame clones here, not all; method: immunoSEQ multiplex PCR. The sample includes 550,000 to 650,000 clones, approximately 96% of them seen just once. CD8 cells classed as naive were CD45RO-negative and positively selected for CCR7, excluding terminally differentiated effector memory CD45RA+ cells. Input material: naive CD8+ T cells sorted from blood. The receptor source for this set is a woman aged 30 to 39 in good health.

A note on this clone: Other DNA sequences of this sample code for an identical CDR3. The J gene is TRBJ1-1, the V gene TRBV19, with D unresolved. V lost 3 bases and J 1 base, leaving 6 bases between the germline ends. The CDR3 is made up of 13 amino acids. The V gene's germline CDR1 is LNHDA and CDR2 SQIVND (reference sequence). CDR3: CASSIGRNTEAFF. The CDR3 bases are TGTGCCAGTAGTATCGGGAGGAACACTGAAGCTTTCTTT. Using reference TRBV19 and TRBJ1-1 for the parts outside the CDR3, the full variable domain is DGGITQSPKYLFRKEGQNVTLSCEQNLNHDAMYWYRQDPGQGLRLIYYSQIVNDFQKGDIAEGYSVSREKKESFPLTVTSAQKNPTAFYLCASSIGRNTEAFFGQGTRLTVV.

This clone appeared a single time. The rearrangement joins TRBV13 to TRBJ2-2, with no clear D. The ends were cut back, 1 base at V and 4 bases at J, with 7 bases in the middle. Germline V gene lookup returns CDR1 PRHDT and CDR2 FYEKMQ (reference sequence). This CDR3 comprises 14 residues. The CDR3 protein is CASSLAVFTGELFF. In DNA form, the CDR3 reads TGTGCCAGCAGCTTAGCGGTATTCACCGGGGAGCTGTTTTTT.

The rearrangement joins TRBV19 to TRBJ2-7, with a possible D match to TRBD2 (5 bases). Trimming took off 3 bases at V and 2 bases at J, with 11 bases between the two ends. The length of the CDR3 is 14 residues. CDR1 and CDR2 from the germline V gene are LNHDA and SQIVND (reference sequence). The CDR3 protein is CASSITSGTYEQYF. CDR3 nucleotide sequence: TGTGCCAGTAGTATCACCAGCGGAACCTACGAGCAGTACTTC.

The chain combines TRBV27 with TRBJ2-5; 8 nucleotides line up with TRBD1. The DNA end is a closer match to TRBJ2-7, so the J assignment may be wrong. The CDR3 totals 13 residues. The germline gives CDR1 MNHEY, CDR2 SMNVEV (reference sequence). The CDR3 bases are TGTGCCAGCAAATCCGGGACAGGCTACGAGCAGTACTTC. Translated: CASKSGTGYEQYF.

CDR3 in amino acids: CASSQGVGERNSGEQYF. In nucleotides, the CDR3 is TGTGCCAGCAGCCAAGGAGTGGGAGAAAGGAATTCGGGTGAGCAGTACTTC. The chain is built from TRBV4-2 and TRBJ2-7, with D perhaps TRBD2 (5 bases). This CDR3 contains 17 residues. Germline V gives CDR1 LGHNA, CDR2 YNFKEQ. The V end was cut by 1 base, the J end by 7 bases, with 23 bases between.

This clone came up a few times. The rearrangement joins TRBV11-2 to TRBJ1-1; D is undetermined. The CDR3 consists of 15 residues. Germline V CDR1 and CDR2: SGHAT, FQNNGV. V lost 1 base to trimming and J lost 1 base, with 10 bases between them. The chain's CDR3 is CASSLAGGRNTEAFF. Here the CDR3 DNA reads TGTGCCAGCAGCTTAGCCGGAGGGAGGAACACTGAAGCTTTCTTT.